A selection of T cell receptor beta chains follows, all from one sample in a study of blood T cell repertoires in COVID-19. Here immunoSEQ multiplex PCR was the method, and the copy in TCRdb shows in-frame clones only, minus some. The sample lists approximately 100,000 clones; around 85% were seen once. Sample: peripheral blood. The receptors here all came from a man aged 65 to 85 with active or convalescent COVID-19. The CDR3 runs from the conserved cysteine through the conserved F or W. The D gene is left open where the match is weak. Clone size is given for some rows only: seen once, a few or many times, or a class if the clone is expanded.

v_call	clone_size	d_call	j_call	cdr3_aa	cdr3_nt
TRBV11-2	NA	TRBD1	TRBJ2-7	CASSLDGTETYEQYF	TGTGCCAGCAGCTTAGACGGGACAGAGACCTACGAGCAGTACTTC
TRBV5-5	NA	NA	TRBJ1-4	CASSLSQRRETNEKLFF	TGTGCCAGCAGCTTGAGCCAGCGCAGGGAAACTAATGAAAAACTGTTTTTT
TRBV12-3/TRBV12-4	NA	TRBD1	TRBJ1-2	CASSTGVGYTF	TGTGCCAGCAGCACAGGGGTAGGCTACACCTTC
TRBV19	NA	NA	TRBJ2-2	CASSMSVANTGELFF	TGTGCCAGTAGTATGTCGGTAGCGAACACCGGGGAGCTGTTTTTT
TRBV4-1	NA	NA	TRBJ1-4	CASSPPGKTNEKLFF	TGCGCCAGCAGCCCCCCAGGGAAAACTAATGAAAAACTGTTTTTT
TRBV6-2/TRBV6-3	NA	TRBD2	TRBJ2-7	CASSYSTSGKAEQYF	TGTGCCAGCAGTTACTCGACAAGCGGGAAAGCCGAGCAGTACTTC
TRBV6-5	NA	NA	TRBJ1-3	CASSYSGGSSGNTIYF	TGTGCCAGCAGTTACTCGGGTGGGAGCTCTGGAAACACCATATATTTT
TRBV29-1	NA	NA	TRBJ2-3	CSGAGDTQYF	TGCAGCGGAGCGGGAGATACGCAGTATTTT
TRBV29-1	NA	TRBD1	TRBJ1-2	CSVRDRVDYGYTF	TGCAGCGTTAGGGACAGGGTAGACTATGGCTACACCTTC
TRBV5-5	few	NA	TRBJ1-2	CASSIQVTGGYTF	TGTGCCAGCTCCATTCAGGTCACAGGTGGCTACACCTTC
TRBV5-1	NA	TRBD2	TRBJ2-5	CASSPNPGTGEGTQYF	TGCGCCAGCAGCCCAAACCCCGGGACTGGGGAGGGGACCCAGTACTTC
TRBV29-1	NA	NA	TRBJ1-5	CSVERASNQPQHF	TGCAGCGTTGAGAGGGCAAGCAATCAGCCCCAGCATTTT
TRBV4-2	NA	TRBD2	TRBJ2-2	CASSWGGTGELFF	TGTGCCAGCAGCTGGGGGGGGACCGGGGAGCTGTTTTTT
TRBV11-2	NA	NA	TRBJ1-2	CASSAGQGHYGYTF	TGTGCCAGCAGCGCTGGCCAGGGCCACTATGGCTACACCTTC
TRBV19	NA	NA	TRBJ1-4	CASSISNEKLFF	TGTGCCAGTTCTATAAGCAATGAAAAACTGTTTTTT
TRBV12-3/TRBV12-4	NA	TRBD1	TRBJ2-7	CASRRDSTYEQYF	TGTGCCAGCAGACGGGACAGTACCTACGAGCAGTACTTC
TRBV10-1	NA	NA	TRBJ1-5	CASSGLNTDRKGINQPQHF	TGCGCCAGCAGTGGCCTAAACACGGACCGTAAGGGGATTAATCAGCCCCAGCATTTT
TRBV11-2	few	TRBD1	TRBJ1-2	CASSTPTGTGFYGYTF	TGTGCCAGCAGCACCCCGACCGGGACAGGGTTTTATGGCTACACCTTC
TRBV28	NA	NA	TRBJ1-2	CASSFVGVGYTF	TGTGCCAGCAGTTTCGTAGGGGTTGGCTACACCTTC
TRBV14	NA	TRBD1	TRBJ1-1	CASSRDRGTEAFF	TGTGCCAGCAGCCGGGACAGGGGCACTGAAGCTTTCTTT
TRBV3-1/TRBV3-2	NA	TRBD1	TRBJ2-7	CASRPSPGQKFYEQYF	TGTGCCAGCAGGCCCTCGCCGGGACAGAAATTCTACGAGCAGTACTTC
TRBV5-1	NA	NA	TRBJ1-1	CASSSLLIQGLNTEAFF	TGCGCCAGCAGCTCCCTCTTGATCCAGGGGCTGAACACTGAAGCTTTCTTT
TRBV27	NA	NA	TRBJ1-1	CASSQFREAEAFF	TGTGCCAGCAGCCAATTCAGGGAAGCCGAAGCTTTCTTT
TRBV10-2	NA	NA	TRBJ2-7	CASSDAIGVGAEYEQYF	TGCGCCAGCAGTGATGCGATCGGAGTGGGAGCGGAATACGAGCAGTACTTC
TRBV19	many	TRBD1	TRBJ1-1	CASSLGTGGARNTEAFF	TGTGCCAGTAGTCTAGGGACAGGGGGCGCTCGGAACACTGAAGCTTTCTTT
TRBV24-1	NA	NA	TRBJ1-4	CATSRTSPTNEKLFF	TGTGCCACCAGCAGGACTTCCCCAACTAATGAAAAACTGTTTTTT
TRBV7-9	NA	NA	TRBJ2-1	CASSRGQNNEQFF	TGTGCCAGCAGCCGGGGACAAAACAATGAGCAGTTCTTC
TRBV5-1	once	TRBD1	TRBJ2-1	CASSLGQGRYNEQFF	TGCGCCAGCAGCCTTGGACAGGGGAGGTACAATGAGCAGTTCTTC
TRBV6-1	NA	NA	TRBJ1-3	CASSEVGRESTGNTIYF	TGTGCCAGCAGTGAAGTAGGGCGGGAGAGTACGGGAAACACCATATATTTT
TRBV7-9	NA	NA	TRBJ1-1	CASSLIRGGTEAFF	TGTGCCAGCAGCTTAATTCGGGGAGGTACTGAAGCTTTCTTT
TRBV6-5	NA	NA	TRBJ2-2	CASSSPGATGELFF	TGTGCCAGCAGTTCCCCAGGGGCCACCGGGGAGCTGTTTTTT
TRBV20-1	NA	TRBD2	TRBJ2-3	CSASGGAGGPLDTQYF	TGCAGTGCTAGTGGAGGGGCGGGGGGGCCTCTCGATACGCAGTATTTT